Reported below is one T cell receptor (beta chain). The antigen this receptor binds is unknown. Per-base quality was not reported, and no clone a single base away is much larger than it. Patients with autoimmune disease history or receiving systemic immunosuppression were excluded from the trial. Peripheral blood for TCR sequencing was collected from all dose cohorts at baseline, on cycle 4 day 1, and on cycle 7 day 1. The samples were drawn from a first-in-human, open-label, multicenter phase I dose-escalation trial of ivuxolimab. Adults with locally advanced or metastatic head and neck squamous cell, hepatocellular, melanoma or renal cell carcinoma were enrolled in the trial. CD4+ and CD8+ T cells were sorted separately from peripheral blood before TCR sequencing. This entry is derived from a study of OX40 agonist ivuxolimab in advanced cancers. In the study overall: Ivuxolimab was an agonistic, fully human IgG2 monoclonal antibody directed against OX40 (CD134), a costimulatory receptor. Of the approximately 54 dose-escalation patients, hepatocellular carcinoma was present in about 20, melanoma in around 15, renal cell carcinoma in 9 and head and neck cancer in 9. A male proportion of under 85% and a mean age of 60 years, ranging from about 20 to 79, were recorded for the dose-escalation cohort. The paper describes the monotherapy dose-escalation part (N = 52 patients) of the phase I trial of ivuxolimab. Partial responses occurred in three dose-escalation patients: two with cutaneous melanoma and one with hepatocellular carcinoma. Intravenous ivuxolimab was administered to patients every 2 weeks at six dose levels: 0.01, 0.1, 0.3, 1.5, 3 and 10 mg/kg. Prior anti-PD-1, anti-PD-L1 or anti-CTLA-4 therapy was permitted, and checkpoint inhibitors had been received by 30% to 40% of dose-escalation patients. Peripheral TCRbeta sequencing was intended to test whether TCR sequence diversity was altered and clonal T-cell expansion was caused by ivuxolimab. The investigation overall reported the following: In partial responders in the 0.1-3.0 mg/kg groups, normalized peripheral clonal expansion was found to be among the lowest, especially among CD8+ T cells. After ivuxolimab, expanded clones were on average more numerous among CD8+ T cells than among CD4+ T cells. The antigen specificity of the clonally expanded peripheral T cells was not determined. At doses from 0.1 to 3.0 mg/kg, clonal expansion was seen in both CD4+ and CD8+ blood T cells between baseline and week 6. Low levels of normalized T-cell clonal expansion were also shown by some nonresponding patients.

Genomic DNA was isolated from the sorted cells so that the TCRbeta CDR3 region could be sequenced. TCRbeta CDR3 regions were sequenced using the immunoSEQ Assay. As stored in TCRdb, this immuneACCESS dataset retains in-frame rearrangements with V and J assigned. A fraction of the clones does not appear; measured against another copy, unresolved V genes explain less than half of the discrepancy, and the remainder lacks a known reason. The sample contains around 67,000 clones, under 90% of them found a single time. The ten most abundant clones make up more than 2% of the sample. Via the germline V gene (reference sequence), CDR1 is SEHNR and CDR2 FQNEAQ. Trimming costs V 5 bases and J 10 bases, and their ends lie 19 bases apart. The CDR3 measures 14 amino acids from cysteine to phenylalanine. CDR3 DNA only is kept here, 42 bases in frame from base 1.

The chain couples TRBV7-9 to TRBJ2-3; the D gene is perhaps TRBD1, from 5 matching bases. This TCR was sampled from an adult with an advanced solid tumor such as melanoma, head and neck, liver or kidney cancer. The specimen was CD4+ or CD8+ T cells sorted from blood, collected in a trial of the OX40 agonist ivuxolimab. The CDR3 is CASSPIRVQAPQYF. The DNA is TGTGCCAGCAGCCCTATCCGCGTACAGGCCCCGCAGTATTTT.